Following are 14 T cell receptor beta chains from one sample sequenced in a study of T cell changes during pregnancy in multiple sclerosis. The protocol was immunoSEQ multiplex PCR, while the TCRdb copy is restricted to in-frame clones and leaves out a portion. The repertoire holds about 49,000 clones, around 91% seen once, with 5% to 5.5% in the top ten. The sequenced sample was peripheral blood, obtained after pregnancy. These receptors originate from a female donor in good health, enrolled as a control in a pregnancy study.

This chain joins TRBV7-2 and TRBJ2-1; TRBD2 might be the D (5 bases). Germline V gene data show CDR1 as SGHTA and CDR2 as FQGNSA. The CDR3 sequence is 18 residues long. V shed 1 base and J shed 7 bases, with 23 bases lying between them. CDR3 loop: CASSLESPVWAGMNEQFF. The CDR3, as DNA: TGTGCCAGCAGCTTAGAATCCCCGGTTTGGGCCGGGATGAATGAGCAGTTCTTC.

The rearrangement links TRBV5-1 to TRBJ1-2, with 8 bases lining up with TRBD1. CDR1 is SGHRS, CDR2 YFSETQ, per germline. The CDR3 has 16 residues. Trimming cost V 0 bases and J 7 bases; bases outside gene matches: 11. CDR3: CASSLAAGGSNSGYTF. CDR3 DNA sequence: TGCGCCAGCAGCTTGGCGGCAGGGGGCAGCAATTCTGGCTACACCTTC. The full variable domain, rest sourced from reference TRBV5-1 and TRBJ1-2, is KAGVTQTPRYLIKTRGQQVTLSCSPISGHRSVSWYQQTPGQGLQFLFEYFSETQRNKGNFPGRFSGRQFSNSRSEMNVSTLELGDSALYLCASSLAAGGSNSGYTFGSGTRLTVV.

This clone was detected only a few times. This CDR3 reads CASSFSPSGLNTEAFF. The CDR3 region has the DNA TGTGCCAGCAGTTTTTCACCCAGCGGGCTAAACACTGAAGCTTTCTTT. J is TRBJ1-1 and V is TRBV28; no clear D gene. This CDR3 spans 16 amino acids. Between the trimmed V and J ends, which lost 3 bases and 2 bases, there was a span of 16 bases. Germline lookup yields CDR1 MDHEN and CDR2 SYDVKM.

V gene TRBV4-1 combines with J gene TRBJ2-3; 15 bases align to TRBD2. The J segment lost 3 bases and the V segment lost 4 bases, leaving 8 bases of the junction unmatched. Germline V lookup: CDR1 MGHRA, CDR2 YSYEKL. The CDR3 has 18 amino acids. The CDR3: CASSPRTSGRAWTDTQYF. The CDR3 nucleotides are TGCGCCAGCAGCCCACGGACTAGCGGGAGGGCTTGGACAGATACGCAGTATTTT.

The rearrangement joins TRBV5-6 to TRBJ2-6, with D uncertain. The CDR3 spans 15 residues. Germline V gene lookup returns CDR1 SGHDT and CDR2 YYEEEE. The ends were cut back, 3 bases at V and 4 bases at J, with 11 bases in the middle. CDR3 in amino acids: CASSSATPGANVLTF. CDR3 bases: TGTGCCAGCAGCTCTGCCACTCCGGGGGCCAACGTCCTGACTTTC.

The gene calls are TRBV4-3 and TRBJ1-3; tentative D call: TRBD1 (5 bases). The V gene's germline CDR1 is LGHNA and CDR2 YSLEER. Trimming took off 1 base at V and 4 bases at J, with 17 bases between the two ends. The CDR3 spans 17 residues. Here the CDR3 reads CASSQVLAGRFGNTIYF. The CDR3 bases are TGCGCCAGCAGCCAAGTTTTGGCAGGGCGATTCGGAAACACCATATATTTT.

The chain combines TRBV4-3 with TRBJ2-1; the match to TRBD2 covers 12 bases. V was pared by 1 base and J by 8 bases, with 6 bases of the junction left unmatched. The CDR3 covers 16 residues. CDR1 and CDR2 from the germline V gene are LGHNA and YSLEER. As DNA, the CDR3 is TGCGCCAGCAGCCAAGGCGGACTAGCGGGGCGTCATGAGCAGTTCTTC. Translating gives CASSQGGLAGRHEQFF.

This sequence joins TRBV28 and TRBJ1-1; 8 nucleotides agree with TRBD1. Germline CDR1 and CDR2: MDHEN and SYDVKM. V lost 8 bases to trimming and J lost 3 bases; unmatched junction nucleotides: 2. This CDR3 contains 12 residues. CDR3 nucleotide sequence: TGTGCCAGCCTACAGGGGGACACTGAAGCTTTCTTT. This encodes CASLQGDTEAFF.

This chain connects TRBV11-2 to TRBJ2-7; 7 bases map to TRBD1. Trimming cost V 5 bases and J 7 bases; bases outside gene matches: 17. This CDR3 is built from 16 residues. Germline V CDR1 and CDR2: SGHAT, FQNNGV. The CDR3 spells CASSQTRGTAVREQYF. The CDR3 DNA reads TGTGCCAGCAGCCAAACCAGGGGGACAGCGGTGCGGGAGCAGTACTTC.

The V call is TRBV9, the J call TRBJ2-6; possible D gene TRBD1, 6 bases. This CDR3 contains 16 residues. Germline V lookup: CDR1 SGDLS, CDR2 YYNGEE. Between the trimmed V and J ends, which lost 4 bases and 2 bases, there was a span of 13 bases. The CDR3 region is CASSPSTGTGANVLTF. The CDR3 bases are TGTGCCAGCAGCCCCTCTACAGGGACTGGGGCCAACGTCCTGACTTTC. The full variable domain, in which reference TRBV9 and TRBJ2-6 provide the parts outside the CDR3, is DSGVTQTPKHLITATGQRVTLRCSPRSGDLSVYWYQQSLDQGLQFLIQYYNGEERAKGNILERFSAQQFPDLHSELNLSSLELGDSALYFCASSPSTGTGANVLTFGAGSRLTVL.

The chain's CDR3 is CASSLSTPGLGLNTGELFF. Here the CDR3 DNA reads TGTGCCAGCAGCCTTTCCACTCCGGGACTAGGCCTGAACACCGGGGAGCTGTTTTTT. The rearrangement links TRBV2 to TRBJ2-2, with TRBD2 matching 8 bases. The CDR3 contains 19 residues. From germline, CDR1 is SNHLY and CDR2 FYNNEI. V lost 6 bases and J lost 1; bases outside the gene matches: 16.

The J gene is TRBJ2-3, the V gene TRBV7-3; 10 bases map to TRBD2. Germline CDR1 SGHTA, CDR2 FQGTGA. The J segment lost 1 base and the V segment lost 0 bases, leaving 4 bases of the junction unmatched. CDR3 length: 17 amino acids. The CDR3 protein is CASSLTERGGRTDTQYF. For the CDR3, the DNA is TGTGCCAGCAGCTTAACGGAGCGGGGGGGCCGCACAGATACGCAGTATTTT.

The chain carries TRBV6-1 and TRBJ1-2; D may be TRBD1 (6 bases). Germline lookup yields CDR1 MNHNS and CDR2 SASEGT. The CDR3 loop spans 14 amino acids. Trimming removed 5 bases at V and 0 bases at J, with 10 bases between. The CDR3 protein is CASSPGHTNYGYTF. The CDR3 nucleotides are TGTGCCAGCAGTCCGGGACATACTAACTATGGCTACACCTTC.

CDR3 DNA: TGTGCCAGCAGCTTGAGCGGTCAGCCCCAGCATTTT. Amino acid sequence: CASSLSGQPQHF. The chain employs TRBV5-6 and TRBJ1-5, with D unclear. The germline V gene encodes CDR1 SGHDT and CDR2 YYEEEE. V lost 1 base to trimming and J lost 6 bases, with 5 bases between them. The CDR3 totals 12 residues.